What follows describes a single T cell receptor (beta chain). This entry is derived from a study of blood T cell repertoires in COVID-19. At the level of the study: From the United States, Italy and Spain came samples of acute and convalescent COVID-19. In each case, the material was cDNA or gDNA derived from T cells, B-cell-depleted T cells, or PBMCs.

As handled by the study authors: Amplified reference gene primers provided the basis for estimating nucleated cell counts. TCRdb's copy holds only in-frame clones and misses some; the assay was immunoSEQ multiplex PCR. Clonal size and the V and J genes are those of that table, whereas D and trimming came from the DNA. The table shows over 90,000 clones, with 70% to 85% occurring only once. The CDR3 has 13 amino acids. CDR1 is KGHDR, CDR2 SFDVKD, per germline. V was pared by 3 bases and J by 5 bases, with 10 bases between. Material for sequencing was peripheral blood. The genes are TRBV24-1 and TRBJ2-7; possible D gene TRBD2, 5 bases. This sequence was found in a man aged 55-75 years with active or convalescent COVID-19. The CDR3 sequence is CATSDPAGDEQYF. In DNA form, the CDR3 reads TGTGCCACCAGTGATCCGGCGGGCGACGAGCAGTACTTC.